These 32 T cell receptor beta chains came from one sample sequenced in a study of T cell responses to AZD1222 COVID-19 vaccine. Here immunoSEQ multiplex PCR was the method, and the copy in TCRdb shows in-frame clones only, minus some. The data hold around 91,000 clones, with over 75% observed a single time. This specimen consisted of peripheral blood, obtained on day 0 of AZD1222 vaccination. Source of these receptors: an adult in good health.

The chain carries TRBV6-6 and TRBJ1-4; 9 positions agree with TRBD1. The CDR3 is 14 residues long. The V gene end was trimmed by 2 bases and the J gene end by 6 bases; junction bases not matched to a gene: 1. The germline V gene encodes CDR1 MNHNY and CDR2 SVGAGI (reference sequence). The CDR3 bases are TGTGCCAGCAGTTACACAGGGGGCGATGAAAAACTGTTTTTT. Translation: CASSYTGGDEKLFF.

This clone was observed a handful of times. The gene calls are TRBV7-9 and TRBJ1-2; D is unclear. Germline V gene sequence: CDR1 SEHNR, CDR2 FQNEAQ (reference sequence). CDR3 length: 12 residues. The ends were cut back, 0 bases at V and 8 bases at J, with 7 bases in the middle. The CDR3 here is CASSLAGYGYTF. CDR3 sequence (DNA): TGTGCCAGCAGCTTAGCAGGGTACGGCTACACCTTC.

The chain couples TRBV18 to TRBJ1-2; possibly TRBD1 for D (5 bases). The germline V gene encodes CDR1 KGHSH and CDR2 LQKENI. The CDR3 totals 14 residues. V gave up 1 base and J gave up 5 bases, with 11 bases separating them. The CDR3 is CASSPRGTEYGYTF. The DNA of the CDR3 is TGTGCCAGCTCACCACGGGGGACGGAGTATGGCTACACCTTC.

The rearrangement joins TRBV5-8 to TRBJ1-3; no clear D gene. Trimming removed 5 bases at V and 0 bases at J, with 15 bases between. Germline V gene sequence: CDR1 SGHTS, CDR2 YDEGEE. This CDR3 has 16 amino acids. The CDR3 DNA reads TGTGCCAGCAGTTTTGGCCACAGACTCTCTGGAAACACCATATATTTT. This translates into CASSFGHRLSGNTIYF.

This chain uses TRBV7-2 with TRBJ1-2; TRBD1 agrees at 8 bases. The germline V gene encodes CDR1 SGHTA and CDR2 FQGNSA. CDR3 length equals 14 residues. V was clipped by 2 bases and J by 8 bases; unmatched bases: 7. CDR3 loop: CASSLNKGQGGYTF. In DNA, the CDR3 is TGTGCCAGCAGCTTAAACAAAGGACAGGGCGGCTACACCTTC. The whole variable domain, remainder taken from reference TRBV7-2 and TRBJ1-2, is GAGVSQSPSNKVTEKGKDVELRCDPISGHTALYWYRQSLGQGLEFLIYFQGNSAPDKSGLPSDRFSAERTGGSVSTLTIQRTQQEDSAVYLCASSLNKGQGGYTFGSGTRLTVV.

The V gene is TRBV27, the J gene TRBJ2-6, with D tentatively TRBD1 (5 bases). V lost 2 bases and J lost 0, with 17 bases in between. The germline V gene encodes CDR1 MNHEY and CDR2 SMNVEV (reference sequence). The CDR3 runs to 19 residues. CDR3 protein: CASSLKPAFGASGANVLTF. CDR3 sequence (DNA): TGTGCCAGCAGTTTAAAACCGGCTTTTGGGGCCTCTGGGGCCAACGTCCTGACTTTC.

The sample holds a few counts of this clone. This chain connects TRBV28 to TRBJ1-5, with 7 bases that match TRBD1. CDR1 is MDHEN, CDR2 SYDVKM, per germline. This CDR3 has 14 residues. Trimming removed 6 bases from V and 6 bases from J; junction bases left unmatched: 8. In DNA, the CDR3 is TGTGCCAGCAGACCCGGACAGGCTCGTCAGCCCCAGCATTTT. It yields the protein CASRPGQARQPQHF.

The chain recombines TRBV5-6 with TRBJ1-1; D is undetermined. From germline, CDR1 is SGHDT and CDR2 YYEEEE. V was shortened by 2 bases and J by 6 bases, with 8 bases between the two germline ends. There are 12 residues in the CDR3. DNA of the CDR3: TGTGCCAGCAGCTTAACCGGAGCTGAAGCTTTCTTT. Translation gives CASSLTGAEAFF.

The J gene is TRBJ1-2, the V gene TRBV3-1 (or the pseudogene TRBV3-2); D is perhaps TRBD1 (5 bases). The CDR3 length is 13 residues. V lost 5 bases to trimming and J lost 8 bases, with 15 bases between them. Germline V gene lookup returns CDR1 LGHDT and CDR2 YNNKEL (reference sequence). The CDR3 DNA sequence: TGTGCCAGCAGCGCTCTGGGACGTTGGGGCTACACCTTC. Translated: CASSALGRWGYTF.

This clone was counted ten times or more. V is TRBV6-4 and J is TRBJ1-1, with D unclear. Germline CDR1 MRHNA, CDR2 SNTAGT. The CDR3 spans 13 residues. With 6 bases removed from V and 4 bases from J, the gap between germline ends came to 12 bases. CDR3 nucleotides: TGTGCCAGCAGGCTCTCGGACGGCACTGAAGCTTTCTTT. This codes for CASRLSDGTEAFF.

Here the CDR3 reads CASSYPSWGGSNQPQHF. The CDR3, as DNA: TGTGCCAGCAGTTACCCCTCTTGGGGGGGGAGCAATCAGCCCCAGCATTTT. The chain has TRBV6-2 or TRBV6-3 and TRBJ1-5; D perhaps matches TRBD1 (5 bases). V gave up 2 bases and J gave up 1 base, with 15 bases separating them. The germline gives CDR1 MNHEY, CDR2 SVGEGT. The CDR3 length is 17 residues.

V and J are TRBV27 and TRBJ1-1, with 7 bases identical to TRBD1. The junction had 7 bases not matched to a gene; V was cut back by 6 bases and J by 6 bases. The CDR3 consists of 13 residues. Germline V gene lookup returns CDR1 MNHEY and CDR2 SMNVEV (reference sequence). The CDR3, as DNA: TGTGCCAGCAGCCCAGACAGGGTTGCTGAAGCTTTCTTT. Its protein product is CASSPDRVAEAFF.

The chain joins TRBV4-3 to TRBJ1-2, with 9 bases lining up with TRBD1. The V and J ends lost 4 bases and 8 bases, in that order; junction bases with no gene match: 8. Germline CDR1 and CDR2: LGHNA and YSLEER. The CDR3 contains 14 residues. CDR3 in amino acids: CASSLEQGAGGYTF. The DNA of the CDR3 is TGCGCCAGCAGCCTTGAACAGGGGGCGGGCGGCTACACCTTC.

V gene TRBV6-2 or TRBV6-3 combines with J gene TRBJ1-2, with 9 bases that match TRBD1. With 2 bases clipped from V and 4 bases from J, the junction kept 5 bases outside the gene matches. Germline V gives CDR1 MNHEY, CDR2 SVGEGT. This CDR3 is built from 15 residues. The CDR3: CASSYRDRDPYGYTF. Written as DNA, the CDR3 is TGTGCCAGCAGTTACCGGGACAGGGATCCCTATGGCTACACCTTC.

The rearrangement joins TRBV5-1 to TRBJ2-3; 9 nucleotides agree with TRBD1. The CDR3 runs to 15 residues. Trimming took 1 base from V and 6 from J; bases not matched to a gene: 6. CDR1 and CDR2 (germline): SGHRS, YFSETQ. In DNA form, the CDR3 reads TGCGCCAGCAGCTTGCTCCGGACAGGGGTGGATACGCAGTATTTT. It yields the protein CASSLLRTGVDTQYF.

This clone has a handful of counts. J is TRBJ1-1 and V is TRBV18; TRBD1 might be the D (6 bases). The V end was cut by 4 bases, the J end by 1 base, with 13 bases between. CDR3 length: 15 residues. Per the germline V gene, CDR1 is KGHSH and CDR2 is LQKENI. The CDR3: CASSLNYRENTEAFF. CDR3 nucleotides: TGTGCCAGCTCACTAAATTACAGGGAGAACACTGAAGCTTTCTTT.

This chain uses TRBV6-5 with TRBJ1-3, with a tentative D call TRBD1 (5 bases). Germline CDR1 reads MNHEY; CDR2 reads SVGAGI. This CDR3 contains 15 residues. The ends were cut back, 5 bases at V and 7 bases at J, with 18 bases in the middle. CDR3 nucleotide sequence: TGTGCCAGCAGTCCCCACCTGGGGCCGTCCAACACCATATATTTT. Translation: CASSPHLGPSNTIYF.

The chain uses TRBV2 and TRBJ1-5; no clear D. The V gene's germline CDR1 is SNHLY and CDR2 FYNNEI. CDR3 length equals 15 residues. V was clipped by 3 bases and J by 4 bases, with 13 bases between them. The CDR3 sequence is CASSEGSLRNQPQHF. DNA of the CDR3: TGTGCCAGCAGTGAGGGGAGCCTTCGTAATCAGCCCCAGCATTTT.

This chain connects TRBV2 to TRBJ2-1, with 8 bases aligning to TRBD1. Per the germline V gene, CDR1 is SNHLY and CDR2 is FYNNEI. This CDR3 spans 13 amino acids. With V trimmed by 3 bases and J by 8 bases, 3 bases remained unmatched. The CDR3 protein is CASSDRTGYEQFF. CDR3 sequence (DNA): TGTGCCAGCAGTGATAGGACAGGGTATGAGCAGTTCTTC.

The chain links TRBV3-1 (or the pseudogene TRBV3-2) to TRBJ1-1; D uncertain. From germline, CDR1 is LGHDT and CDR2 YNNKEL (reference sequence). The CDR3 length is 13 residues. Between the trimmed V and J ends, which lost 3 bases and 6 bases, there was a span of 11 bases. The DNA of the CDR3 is TGTGCCAGCAGCCAGGCCACCCGGGCTGAAGCTTTCTTT. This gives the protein CASSQATRAEAFF.

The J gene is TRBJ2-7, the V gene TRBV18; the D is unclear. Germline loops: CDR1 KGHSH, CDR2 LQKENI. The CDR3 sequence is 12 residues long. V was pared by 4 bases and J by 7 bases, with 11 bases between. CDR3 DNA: TGTGCCAGCTCACGTACCCGGCTAGAGCAGTACTTC. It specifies CASSRTRLEQYF. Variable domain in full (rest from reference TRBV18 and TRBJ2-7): NAGVMQNPRHLVRRRGQEARLRCSPMKGHSHVYWYRQLPEEGLKFMVYLQKENIIDESGMPKERFSAEFPKEGPSILRIQQVVRGDSAAYFCASSRTRLEQYFGPGTRLTVT.

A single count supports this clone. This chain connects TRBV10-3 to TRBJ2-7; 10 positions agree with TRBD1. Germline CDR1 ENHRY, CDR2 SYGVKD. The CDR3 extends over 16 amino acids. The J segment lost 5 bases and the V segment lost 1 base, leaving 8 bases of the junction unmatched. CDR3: CAISEWGTGASHEQYF. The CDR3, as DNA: TGTGCCATCAGTGAGTGGGGGACAGGGGCATCCCACGAGCAGTACTTC.

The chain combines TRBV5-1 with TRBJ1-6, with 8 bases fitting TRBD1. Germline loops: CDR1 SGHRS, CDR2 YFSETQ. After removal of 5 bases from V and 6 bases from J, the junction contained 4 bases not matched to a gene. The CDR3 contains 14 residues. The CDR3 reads CASSRTGLNSPLHF. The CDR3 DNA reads TGCGCCAGCAGTAGGACAGGGCTTAATTCACCCCTCCACTTT.

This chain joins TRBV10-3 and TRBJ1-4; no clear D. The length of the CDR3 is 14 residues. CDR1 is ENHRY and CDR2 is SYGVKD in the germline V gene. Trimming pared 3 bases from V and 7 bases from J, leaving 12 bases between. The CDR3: CAISDPADGEKLFF. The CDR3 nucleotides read TGTGCCATCAGTGACCCGGCTGACGGTGAAAAACTGTTTTTT.

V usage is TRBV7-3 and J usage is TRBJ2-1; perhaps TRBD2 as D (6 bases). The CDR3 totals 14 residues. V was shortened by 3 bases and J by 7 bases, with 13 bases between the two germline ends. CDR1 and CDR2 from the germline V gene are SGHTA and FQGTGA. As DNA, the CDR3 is TGTGCCAGCAGCTTTGGGGGGTTAGGGAATGAGCAGTTCTTC. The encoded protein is CASSFGGLGNEQFF.

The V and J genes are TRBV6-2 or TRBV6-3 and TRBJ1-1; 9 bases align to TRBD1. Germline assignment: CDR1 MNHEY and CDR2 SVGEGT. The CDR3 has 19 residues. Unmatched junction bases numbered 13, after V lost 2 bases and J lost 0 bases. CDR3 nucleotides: TGTGCCAGCAGTTACCCCCGGGACAGGGTATTACCCATGAACACTGAAGCTTTCTTT. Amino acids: CASSYPRDRVLPMNTEAFF.

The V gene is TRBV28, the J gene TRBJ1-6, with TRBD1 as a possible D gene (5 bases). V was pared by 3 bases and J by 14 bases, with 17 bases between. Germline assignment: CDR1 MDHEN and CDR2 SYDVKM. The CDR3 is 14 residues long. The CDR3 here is CASSFGSGNTALHF. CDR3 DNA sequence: TGTGCCAGCAGTTTTGGGTCAGGGAATACGGCCCTCCACTTT.

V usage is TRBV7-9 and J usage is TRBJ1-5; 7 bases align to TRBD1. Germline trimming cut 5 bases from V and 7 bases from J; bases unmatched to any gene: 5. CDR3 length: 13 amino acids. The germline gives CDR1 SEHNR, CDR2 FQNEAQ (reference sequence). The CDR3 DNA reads TGTGCCAGCAGCCAGGGGGGGGACCAGCCCCAGCATTTT. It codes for CASSQGGDQPQHF.

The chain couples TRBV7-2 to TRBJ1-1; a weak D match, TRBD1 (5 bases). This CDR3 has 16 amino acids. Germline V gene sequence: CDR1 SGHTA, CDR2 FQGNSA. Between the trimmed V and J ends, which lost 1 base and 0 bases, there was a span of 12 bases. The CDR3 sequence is CASSLVPGPMNTEAFF. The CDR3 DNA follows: TGTGCCAGCAGCTTAGTCCCAGGGCCCATGAACACTGAAGCTTTCTTT.

This chain's CDR3 is CASSPDRNYGYTF. The CDR3 DNA is TGTGCCAGCAGCCCGGACAGAAACTATGGCTACACCTTC. V usage is TRBV7-2 and J usage is TRBJ1-2; D possibly corresponds to TRBD1 (6 bases). Germline lookup yields CDR1 SGHTA and CDR2 FQGNSA. V lost 5 bases and J lost 2, with 9 bases in between. CDR3 length: 13 amino acids.

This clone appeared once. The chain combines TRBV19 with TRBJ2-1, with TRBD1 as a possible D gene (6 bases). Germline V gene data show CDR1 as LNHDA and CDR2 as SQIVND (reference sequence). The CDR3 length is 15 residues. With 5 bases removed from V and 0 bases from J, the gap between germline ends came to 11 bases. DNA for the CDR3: TGTGCCAGTAGTCCCGAAGGGGGCTCCTACAATGAGCAGTTCTTC. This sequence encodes CASSPEGGSYNEQFF.

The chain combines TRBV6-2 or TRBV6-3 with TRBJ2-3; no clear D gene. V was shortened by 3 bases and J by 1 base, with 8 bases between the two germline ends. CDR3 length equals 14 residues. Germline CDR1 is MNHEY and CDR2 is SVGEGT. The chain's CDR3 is CASSYGWGTDTQYF. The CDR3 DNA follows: TGTGCCAGCAGTTATGGGTGGGGCACAGATACGCAGTATTTT.